This T cell receptor (beta chain) was captured by sequencing in a study of CD8 T cells in ankylosing spondylitis. Findings of the study overall: Enrichment of disease-linked clones was reportedly significant in matched ankylosing spondylitis synovial fluid. Characteristic of ankylosing spondylitis blood, it appeared, was a TCR beta motif comprising 7 to 9 highly homologous variants.

Ten or more counts support this clonotype. The target antigen is unknown. Germline assignment: CDR1 SGHRS and CDR2 YFSETQ. The CDR3 is 14 amino acids. Trimming took off 5 bases at V and 5 bases at J, with 13 bases between the two ends. As the method for making TCR beta libraries, quantitative 5'-RACE with molecular barcodes was used. TCRdb fed the 5' RACE reads into MiXCR, producing one record per CDR3 protein. The sample lists about 320,000 distinct CDR3 sequences, about 9.9% occurring once. What was sequenced was blood, either unsorted or a sorted T cell fraction (not recorded which). V is TRBV5-1 and J is TRBJ2-2; weak D call: TRBD1 (5 bases). The source of this sequence is a female donor with ankylosing spondylitis or in good health (not recorded which). CDR3 DNA sequence: TGCGCCAGCAGTGACAGTGGTCCGACCGGGGAGCTGTTTTTT. Encoded protein: CASSDSGPTGELFF.